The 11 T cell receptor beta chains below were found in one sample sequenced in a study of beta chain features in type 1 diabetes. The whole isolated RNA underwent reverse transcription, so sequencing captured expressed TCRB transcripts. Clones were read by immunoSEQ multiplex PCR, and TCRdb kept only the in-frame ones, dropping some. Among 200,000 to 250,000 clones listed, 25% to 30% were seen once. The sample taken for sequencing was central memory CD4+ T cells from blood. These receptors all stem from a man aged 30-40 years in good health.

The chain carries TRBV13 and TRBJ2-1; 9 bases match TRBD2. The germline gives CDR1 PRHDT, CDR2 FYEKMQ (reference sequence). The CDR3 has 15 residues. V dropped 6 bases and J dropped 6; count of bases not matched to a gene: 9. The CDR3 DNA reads TGTGCCAGCAGACTTCTGCGGGGGGGGCCCAATGAGCAGTTCTTC. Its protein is CASRLLRGGPNEQFF.

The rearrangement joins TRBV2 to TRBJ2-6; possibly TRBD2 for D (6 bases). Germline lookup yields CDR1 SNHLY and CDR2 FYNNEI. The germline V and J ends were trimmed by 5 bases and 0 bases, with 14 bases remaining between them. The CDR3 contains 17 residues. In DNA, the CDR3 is TGTGCCAGCAGTCCCCGGGGGACGAGCTCTGGGGCCAACGTCCTGACTTTC. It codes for CASSPRGTSSGANVLTF.

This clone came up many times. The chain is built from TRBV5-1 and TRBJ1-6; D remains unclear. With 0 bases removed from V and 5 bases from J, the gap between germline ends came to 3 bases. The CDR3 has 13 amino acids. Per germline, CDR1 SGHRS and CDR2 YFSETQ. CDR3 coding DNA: TGCGCCAGCAGCTTGGATGATAATTCACCCCTCCACTTT. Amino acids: CASSLDDNSPLHF.

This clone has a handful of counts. The CDR3 is CASRLGATNQPQHF. In DNA, the CDR3 is TGTGCCAGCAGACTGGGGGCCACTAATCAGCCCCAGCATTTT. This chain joins TRBV7-8 and TRBJ1-5; D possibly corresponds to TRBD1 (6 bases). The CDR3 is 14 amino acids. V gave up 6 bases and J gave up 4 bases, with 13 bases separating them. The germline V gene has CDR1 SGHVS and CDR2 FQNEAQ.

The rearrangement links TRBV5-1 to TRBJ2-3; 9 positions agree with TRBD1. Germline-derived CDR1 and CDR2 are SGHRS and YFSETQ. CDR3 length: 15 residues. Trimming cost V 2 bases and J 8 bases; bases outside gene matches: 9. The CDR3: CASSLQGAGQGTQYF. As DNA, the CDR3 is TGCGCCAGCAGCTTACAGGGGGCAGGACAGGGTACGCAGTATTTT.

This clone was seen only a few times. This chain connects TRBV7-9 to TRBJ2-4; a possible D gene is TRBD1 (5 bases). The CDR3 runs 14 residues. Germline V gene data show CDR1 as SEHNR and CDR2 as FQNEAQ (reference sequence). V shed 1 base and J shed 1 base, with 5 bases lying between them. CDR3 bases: TGTGCCAGCAGCTTAGAGGGGGCCAAAAACATTCAGTACTTC. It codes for CASSLEGAKNIQYF.

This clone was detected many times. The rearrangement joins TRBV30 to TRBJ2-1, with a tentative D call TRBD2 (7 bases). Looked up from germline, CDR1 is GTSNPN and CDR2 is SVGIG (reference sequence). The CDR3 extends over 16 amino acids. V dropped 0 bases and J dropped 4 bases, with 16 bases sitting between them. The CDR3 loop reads CAWSVGGGQPYNEQFF. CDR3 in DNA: TGTGCCTGGAGTGTAGGCGGGGGCCAACCTTACAATGAGCAGTTCTTC. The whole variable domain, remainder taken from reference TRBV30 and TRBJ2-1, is SQTIHQWPATLVQPVGSPLSLECTVEGTSNPNLYWYRQAAGRGLQLLFYSVGIGQISSEVPQNLSASRPQDRQFILSSKKLLLSDSGFYLCAWSVGGGQPYNEQFFGPGTRLTVL.

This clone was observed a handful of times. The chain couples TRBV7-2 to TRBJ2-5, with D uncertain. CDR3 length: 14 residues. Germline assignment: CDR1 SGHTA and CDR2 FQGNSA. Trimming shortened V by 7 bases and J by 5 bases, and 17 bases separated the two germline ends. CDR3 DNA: TGTGCCAGCACCACTGGGCCGGAGAGGGAGACCCAGTACTTC. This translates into CASTTGPERETQYF.

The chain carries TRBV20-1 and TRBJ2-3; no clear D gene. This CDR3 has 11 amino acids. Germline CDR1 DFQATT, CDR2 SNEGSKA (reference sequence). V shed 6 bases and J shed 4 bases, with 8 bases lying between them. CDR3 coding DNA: TGCAGTGCCCTTAATCCAGATACGCAGTATTTT. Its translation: CSALNPDTQYF.

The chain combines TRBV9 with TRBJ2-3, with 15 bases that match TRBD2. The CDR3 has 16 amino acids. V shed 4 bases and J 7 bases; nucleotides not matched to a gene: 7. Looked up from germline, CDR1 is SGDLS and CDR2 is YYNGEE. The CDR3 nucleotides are TGTGCCAGCAGCCCGCCCGGACTAGCGGGAGGGAATACGCAGTATTTT. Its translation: CASSPPGLAGGNTQYF. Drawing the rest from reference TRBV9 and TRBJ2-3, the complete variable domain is DSGVTQTPKHLITATGQRVTLRCSPRSGDLSVYWYQQSLDQGLQFLIQYYNGEERAKGNILERFSAQQFPDLHSELNLSSLELGDSALYFCASSPPGLAGGNTQYFGPGTRLTVL.

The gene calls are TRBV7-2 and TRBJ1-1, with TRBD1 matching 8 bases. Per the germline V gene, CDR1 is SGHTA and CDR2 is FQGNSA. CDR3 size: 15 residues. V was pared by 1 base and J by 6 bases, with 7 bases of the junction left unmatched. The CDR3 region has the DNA TGTGCCAGCAGCTTAGGTCCAGGGGGCTCGGCTGAAGCTTTCTTT. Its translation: CASSLGPGGSAEAFF. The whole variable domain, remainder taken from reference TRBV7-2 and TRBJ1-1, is GAGVSQSPSNKVTEKGKDVELRCDPISGHTALYWYRQSLGQGLEFLIYFQGNSAPDKSGLPSDRFSAERTGGSVSTLTIQRTQQEDSAVYLCASSLGPGGSAEAFFGQGTRLTVV.